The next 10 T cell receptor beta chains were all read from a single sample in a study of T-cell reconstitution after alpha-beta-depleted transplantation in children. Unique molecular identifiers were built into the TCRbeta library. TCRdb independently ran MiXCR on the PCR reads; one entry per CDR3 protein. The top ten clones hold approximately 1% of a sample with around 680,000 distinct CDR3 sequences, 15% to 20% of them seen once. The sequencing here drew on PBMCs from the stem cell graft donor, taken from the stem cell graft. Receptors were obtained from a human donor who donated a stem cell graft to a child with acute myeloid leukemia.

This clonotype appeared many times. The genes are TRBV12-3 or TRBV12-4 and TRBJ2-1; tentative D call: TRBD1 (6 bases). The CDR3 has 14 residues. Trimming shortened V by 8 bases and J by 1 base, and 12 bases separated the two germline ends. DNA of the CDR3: TGTGCCAGCGGCCCCCAGGGGTCCTACAATGAGCAGTTCTTC. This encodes CASGPQGSYNEQFF.

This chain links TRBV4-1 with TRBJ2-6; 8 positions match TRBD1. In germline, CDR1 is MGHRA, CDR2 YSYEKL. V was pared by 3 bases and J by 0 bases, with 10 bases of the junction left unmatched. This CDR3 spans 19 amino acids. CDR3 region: CASSHLRTGTSSGANVLTF. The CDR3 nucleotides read TGCGCCAGCAGCCACCTTCGGACAGGGACGAGCTCTGGGGCCAACGTCCTGACTTTC.

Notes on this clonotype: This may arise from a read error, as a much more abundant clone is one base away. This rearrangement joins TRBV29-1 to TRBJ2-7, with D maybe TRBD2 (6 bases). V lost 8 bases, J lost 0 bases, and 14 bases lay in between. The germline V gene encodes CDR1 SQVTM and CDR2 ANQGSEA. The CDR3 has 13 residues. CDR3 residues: CSIIVGGSYEQYF. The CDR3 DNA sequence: TGCAGCATTATAGTGGGGGGCTCCTACGAGCAGTACTTC.

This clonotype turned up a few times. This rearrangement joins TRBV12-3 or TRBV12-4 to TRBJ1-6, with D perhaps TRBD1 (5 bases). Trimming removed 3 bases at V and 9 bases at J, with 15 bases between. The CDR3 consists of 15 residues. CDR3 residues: CASSFGAGQGSPLHF. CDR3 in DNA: TGTGCCAGCAGTTTTGGGGCAGGTCAGGGTTCACCCCTCCACTTT.

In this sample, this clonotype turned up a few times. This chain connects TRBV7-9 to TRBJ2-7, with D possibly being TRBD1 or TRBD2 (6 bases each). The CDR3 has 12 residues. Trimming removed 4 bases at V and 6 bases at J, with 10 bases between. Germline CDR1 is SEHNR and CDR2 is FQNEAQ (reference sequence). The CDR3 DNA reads TGTGCCAGCAGCTCCCGGGGGCCCGAGCAGTACTTC. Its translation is CASSSRGPEQYF. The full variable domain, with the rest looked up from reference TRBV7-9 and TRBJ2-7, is DTGVSQNPRHKITKRGQNVTFRCDPISEHNRLYWYRQTLGQGPEFLTYFQNEAQLEKSRLLSDRFSAERPKGSFSTLEIQRTEQGDSAMYLCASSSRGPEQYFGPGTRLTVT.

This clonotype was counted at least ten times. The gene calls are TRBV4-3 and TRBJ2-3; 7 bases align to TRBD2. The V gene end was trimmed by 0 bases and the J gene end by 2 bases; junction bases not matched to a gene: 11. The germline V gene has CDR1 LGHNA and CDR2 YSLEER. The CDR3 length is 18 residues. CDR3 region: CASSQETERGVDTDTQYF. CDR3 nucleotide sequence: TGCGCCAGCAGCCAAGAGACGGAGCGGGGAGTGGACACAGATACGCAGTATTTT.

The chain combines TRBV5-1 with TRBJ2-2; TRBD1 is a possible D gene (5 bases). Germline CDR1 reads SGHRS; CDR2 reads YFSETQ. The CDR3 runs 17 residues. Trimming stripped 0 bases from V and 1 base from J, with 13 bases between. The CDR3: CASSLAQGPLNTGELFF. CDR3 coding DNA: TGCGCCAGCAGCTTGGCTCAGGGCCCCTTGAACACCGGGGAGCTGTTTTTT. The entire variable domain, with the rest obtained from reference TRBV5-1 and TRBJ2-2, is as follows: KAGVTQTPRYLIKTRGQQVTLSCSPISGHRSVSWYQQTPGQGLQFLFEYFSETQRNKGNFPGRFSGRQFSNSRSEMNVSTLELGDSALYLCASSLAQGPLNTGELFFGEGSRLTVL.

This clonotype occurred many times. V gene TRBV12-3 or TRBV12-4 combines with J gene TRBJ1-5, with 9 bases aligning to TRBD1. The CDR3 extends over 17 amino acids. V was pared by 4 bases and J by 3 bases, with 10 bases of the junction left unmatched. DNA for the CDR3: TGTGCCAGCAGTTCCGGAGTGGACAGGGGATTCAATCAGCCCCAGCATTTT. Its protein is CASSSGVDRGFNQPQHF.

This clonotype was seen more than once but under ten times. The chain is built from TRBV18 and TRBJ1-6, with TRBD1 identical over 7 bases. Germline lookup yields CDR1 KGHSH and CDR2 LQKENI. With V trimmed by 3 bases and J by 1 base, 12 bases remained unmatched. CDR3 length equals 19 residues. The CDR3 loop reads CASSPVTGLSGSYNSPLHF. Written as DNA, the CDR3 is TGTGCCAGCTCACCGGTGACAGGGCTCTCCGGTTCCTATAATTCACCCCTCCACTTT.

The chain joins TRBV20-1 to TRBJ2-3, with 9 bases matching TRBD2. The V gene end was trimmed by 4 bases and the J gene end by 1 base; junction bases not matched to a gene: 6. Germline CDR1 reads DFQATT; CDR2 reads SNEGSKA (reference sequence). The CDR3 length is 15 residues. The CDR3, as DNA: TGCAGTGCTACCTCGGGACTAGCTGGCACAGATACGCAGTATTTT. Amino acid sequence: CSATSGLAGTDTQYF.